This T cell receptor (beta chain) was captured by sequencing in a study of monozygotic twins with inflammatory bowel disease. Notes on the study in general: Against healthy co-twins, IBD patients had lower TCRbeta diversity (measured by inverse Simpson).

Remarks on this clonotype: The antigen remains unidentified.

This CDR3 has 13 amino acids. The germline V gene has CDR1 SGHTA and CDR2 FQGNSA. Total RNA, at approximately 3,500 ng, went into every TCR library. From its re-call of the 5' RACE reads, TCRdb lists each CDR3 protein once, without DNA. In total, the table holds some 440,000 distinct CDR3 sequences. The origin of this receptor is a human donor with ulcerative colitis or Crohn's disease, or a healthy co-twin of an affected twin (not recorded which). J is TRBJ2-1 and V is TRBV7-2; the TRBD1 assignment by TCRdb is unverifiable without DNA. The sequenced sample was blood. The CDR3 protein is CASSWGEGSEQFF.